This passage covers 7 T cell receptor beta chains from one sample sequenced in a study of vaccination effects on CD4 cells after COVID-19. These TCRs are of unknown antigen specificity. Culture lasted roughly 9 days before CD4+ T cell isolation. The participants, recipients of two vaccine doses, got either BNT162b2 or mRNA-1273. The repertoire was sequenced with immunoSEQ multiplex PCR; TCRdb's copy has only in-frame clones and lacks some. Of about 66,000 clones in the sample, around 79% are singletons; the top ten hold 2% to 3%. The input for sequencing was CD4+ T cells from PBMCs cultured without peptide, taken after COVID-19 vaccination. The receptors here all came from a human donor who received a COVID-19 vaccine.

CDR3 nucleotides: TGTGCCAGCAGCTTAGCCCGCGGTTATGAGACCCAGTACTTC. It specifies CASSLARGYETQYF. This rearrangement joins TRBV7-2 to TRBJ2-5; no clear D gene. The germline CDR1 and CDR2 sequences are SGHTA and FQGNSA. This CDR3 region has 14 residues. Trimming left V 0 bases short and J 5 bases short, with 10 bases between.

The rearrangement joins TRBV10-1 to TRBJ2-2, with D perhaps assigned TRBD1 or TRBD2 (5 bases each). With 3 bases removed from V and 0 bases from J, the gap between germline ends came to 11 bases. The CDR3 loop spans 16 amino acids. Germline CDR1 is WNHNN and CDR2 is SYGVQD (reference sequence). The CDR3 coding sequence is TGCGCCAGCAGTGATGCCGGGGCAGCGAACACCGGGGAGCTGTTTTTT. Translating gives CASSDAGAANTGELFF.

This chain connects TRBV6-2 or TRBV6-3 to TRBJ2-2; 7 bases fit TRBD2. The CDR3 runs to 14 residues. Germline lookup yields CDR1 MNHEY and CDR2 SVGEGT. The V and J ends lost 5 bases and 3 bases, in that order; junction bases with no gene match: 3. The CDR3 reads CASSRGGYTGELFF. CDR3 nucleotide sequence: TGTGCCAGCAGTCGCGGGGGATACACCGGGGAGCTGTTTTTT.

The rearrangement uses TRBV5-5 and TRBJ1-1, with D unclear. V lost 4 bases, J lost 1 base, and 23 bases lay in between. In germline, CDR1 is SGHKS, CDR2 YYEKEE (reference sequence). The CDR3 loop spans 18 amino acids. The CDR3 protein is CASSPVGERKNRNTEAFF. CDR3 DNA sequence: TGTGCCAGCAGCCCTGTGGGTGAGAGGAAAAATAGGAACACTGAAGCTTTCTTT.

The chain links TRBV3-1 (or the pseudogene TRBV3-2) to TRBJ1-2, with D maybe TRBD1 (5 bases). CDR1 is LGHDT and CDR2 is YNNKEL in the germline V gene (reference sequence). CDR3 size: 12 residues. Trimming took 4 bases from V and 7 from J, leaving 10 bases between them. CDR3 sequence reads: CASSRSGAGYTF. CDR3 nucleotides: TGTGCCAGCAGCCGCTCTGGGGCTGGCTACACCTTC.

The J gene is TRBJ2-3, the V gene TRBV5-1; 13 bases agree with TRBD2. CDR3 length: 15 amino acids. V lost 6 bases to trimming and J lost 0 bases; unmatched junction nucleotides: 1. CDR1 and CDR2 (germline): SGHRS, YFSETQ. The CDR3 region is CASTGLAGSTDTQYF. The CDR3 DNA reads TGCGCCAGCACGGGACTAGCGGGGAGCACAGATACGCAGTATTTT. The full variable domain, with the rest looked up from reference TRBV5-1 and TRBJ2-3, is KAGVTQTPRYLIKTRGQQVTLSCSPISGHRSVSWYQQTPGQGLQFLFEYFSETQRNKGNFPGRFSGRQFSNSRSEMNVSTLELGDSALYLCASTGLAGSTDTQYFGPGTRLTVL.

The chain is built from TRBV19 and TRBJ2-5; D gene ambiguous. CDR1 and CDR2 (germline): LNHDA, SQIVND (reference sequence). With 4 bases removed from V and 0 bases from J, the gap between germline ends came to 9 bases. This CDR3 comprises 14 residues. The CDR3 DNA reads TGTGCCAGTAGTAAAGGGTTTCACCAAGAGACCCAGTACTTC. As protein: CASSKGFHQETQYF.